This TCR beta chain was obtained from a study of regulatory T cells in long-lasting Graves disease. The authors built TCR beta libraries using iRepertoire HTBI primers and Arm-PCR of CDR3 regions. MiXCR was run by TCRdb on the multiplex PCR reads, yielding one entry per CDR3 protein. The sample includes roughly 500,000 distinct CDR3 sequences, 12% to 15% of them seen just once. CDR1 is SEHNR, CDR2 FQNEAQ, per germline (reference sequence). With 7 bases removed from V and 4 bases from J, the gap between germline ends came to 12 bases. This CDR3 comprises 13 residues. Stated time point: newly diagnosed GD, antithyroid drugs for less than 3 months. There was RNA extracted from PBMCs, and the TCR library was made from it. This clonotype was recorded at least ten times. Its antigen remains unidentified. General observations from the study: Few sampled subjects may have lowered accuracy. It was in persistent disease that TRBV28, TRBJ1-2 and TRBJ2-5 were favored.

These records were also assigned to another study, of T cells in Graves' hyperthyroidism and ophthalmopathy. From that second work: The model forecast ophthalmopathy, anticipating it by a median roughly 6.5 months before onset.

The V gene is TRBV7-9, the J gene TRBJ2-3; no firm D call. The sequence came from a woman in her 50s with Graves disease. The sample consisted of peripheral blood mononuclear cells (PBMCs), taken at new diagnosis, from a patient treated with antithyroid drugs. The DNA of the CDR3 is TGTGCCAGCATCCCCACGCCCCCAGATACGCAGTATTTT. Residues: CASIPTPPDTQYF.